This passage covers 10 T cell receptor beta chains from one sample sequenced in a study of blood T cells in healthy people across ages (dated by TCRdb to the mid-2010s). Libraries were made using 5' RACE. A second PCR of roughly 7 to 12 cycles was performed with a sample-barcoded 5' primer and a J-beta primer mix. TCRdb itself trimmed the public reads at Q25 with fastp, ran MiXCR and retained productive beta chains. Rows matching on CDR3 protein sequence are summarized as one entry with the most common DNA and genes. The sample table records 1.5 million to 2 million distinct CDR3 sequences; roughly two fifths of these occur just once. The ten largest clonotypes hold more than 20% of the sample. Sequenced: blood. The receptors were gathered from a human donor in good health.

This clonotype was seen only a few times. J is TRBJ1-6 and V is TRBV5-1; D is unclear. V gave up 0 bases and J gave up 7 bases, with 8 bases separating them. CDR3 length: 14 residues. Germline V CDR1 and CDR2: SGHRS, YFSETQ. The CDR3 region is CASSLDPVNSPLHF. The CDR3, as DNA: TGCGCCAGCAGCTTGGACCCAGTGAATTCACCCCTCCACTTT.

The chain links TRBV5-1 to TRBJ1-2, with D hard to call. V gave up 2 bases and J gave up 8 bases, with 16 bases separating them. The CDR3 runs to 14 residues. Germline V lookup: CDR1 SGHRS, CDR2 YFSETQ. The DNA for the CDR3 is TGCGCCAGCAGCTTAAGAACACCTGTGAGGGGCTACACCTTC. Translating it yields CASSLRTPVRGYTF.

V is TRBV20-1 and J is TRBJ1-1, with D maybe TRBD1 (5 bases). Germline V gene lookup returns CDR1 DFQATT and CDR2 SNEGSKA (reference sequence). The V end lost 6 bases, the J end lost 7 bases, and 18 bases lay between the germline ends. CDR3 size: 13 residues. The DNA of the CDR3 is TGCAGTGCCGTACCGGGACGGCAAATTGAAGCTTTCTTT. As protein: CSAVPGRQIEAFF.

The rearrangement joins TRBV4-3 to TRBJ1-1; D perhaps matches TRBD1 (5 bases). The CDR3 length is 14 residues. From germline, CDR1 is LGHNA and CDR2 YSLEER. The ends were cut back, 5 bases at V and 9 bases at J, with 19 bases in the middle. The CDR3 region is CASSERQSASKAFF. CDR3 coding DNA: TGCGCCAGCAGCGAGAGACAGTCAGCTTCTAAAGCTTTCTTT.

This chain links TRBV5-1 with TRBJ2-7; D might be TRBD1 or TRBD2, each matching 6 bases. V lost 3 bases and J 4 bases, leaving 14 bases between the germline ends. This CDR3 spans 14 amino acids. The germline V gene encodes CDR1 SGHRS and CDR2 YFSETQ. The CDR3 nucleotides are TGCGCCAGCAGCTCGGAGGGACAATCATACGAGCAGTACTTC. Amino acids: CASSSEGQSYEQYF.

The gene calls are TRBV6-5 and TRBJ1-2, with D perhaps TRBD1 (5 bases). Germline CDR1 is MNHEY and CDR2 is SVGAGI. The germline V and J ends were trimmed by 4 bases and 0 bases, with 18 bases remaining between them. The CDR3 has 17 amino acids. CDR3 in amino acids: CASSSFRESSANYGYTF. The CDR3 DNA follows: TGTGCCAGCAGTTCGTTCAGGGAGAGTTCGGCTAACTATGGCTACACCTTC.

J is TRBJ2-5 and V is TRBV4-1; D might be TRBD2 (6 bases). This CDR3 is 16 amino acids long. In germline, CDR1 is MGHRA, CDR2 YSYEKL. Trimming removed 3 bases at V and 0 bases at J, with 14 bases between. CDR3 nucleotides: TGCGCCAGCAGCCACCTAACGGGGGTGAACCAAGAGACCCAGTACTTC. This translates into CASSHLTGVNQETQYF.

This CDR3 reads CASRVLELDTQYF. CDR3 nucleotides: TGCGCCAGCCGCGTACTAGAGTTAGATACGCAGTATTTT. This sequence joins TRBV5-1 and TRBJ2-3; possibly TRBD2 for D (5 bases). The CDR3 has 13 amino acids. Trimming removed 7 bases at V and 5 bases at J, with 14 bases between. Germline CDR1 and CDR2: SGHRS and YFSETQ. The whole variable domain, filled in from reference TRBV5-1 and TRBJ2-3, reads KAGVTQTPRYLIKTRGQQVTLSCSPISGHRSVSWYQQTPGQGLQFLFEYFSETQRNKGNFPGRFSGRQFSNSRSEMNVSTLELGDSALYLCASRVLELDTQYFGPGTRLTVL.

This clonotype has a handful of counts. The gene calls are TRBV6-2 or TRBV6-3 and TRBJ2-7; D unclear. CDR1 and CDR2 (germline): MNHEY, SVGEGT. Trimming took off 0 bases at V and 2 bases at J, with 14 bases between the two ends. The CDR3 is 16 residues long. DNA for the CDR3: TGTGCCAGCAGTTACTCCCTGGCAAAGCGAGCCTACGAGCAGTACTTC. It yields the protein CASSYSLAKRAYEQYF.

This clonotype showed up just a few times. V is TRBV3-1 and J is TRBJ1-6; the D gene is possibly TRBD1 (6 bases). CDR1 and CDR2 (germline): LGHDT, YNNKEL (reference sequence). The germline V and J ends were trimmed by 5 bases and 8 bases, with 10 bases remaining between them. This CDR3 is 13 amino acids long. CDR3: CASSARTDSPLHF. CDR3 in DNA: TGTGCCAGCAGCGCCCGGACAGATTCACCCCTCCACTTT. Looking up the rest from reference TRBV3-1 and TRBJ1-6 gives the full variable domain: DTAVSQTPKYLVTQMGNDKSIKCEQNLGHDTMYWYKQDSKKFLKIMFSYNNKELIINETVPNRFSPKSPDKAHLNLHINSLELGDSAVYFCASSARTDSPLHFGNGTRLTVT.